This TCR beta chain comes out of a study of blood T cell repertoires in COVID-19 (dated by TCRdb to between 2020 and 2021). Context from the whole study: The collaborator samples originated in the United States, Italy and Spain and spanned the acute and convalescent phases of COVID-19. The material from the prospective study consisted of cDNA or gDNA derived from T cells, B-cell-depleted T cells, or PBMCs. Subjects who had been exposed to COVID-19, were actively infected with it, or had recovered from it provided the deeply sampled blood TCRbeta repertoires that made up the dataset. The repertoires were made available in a free public database intended to serve as a resource for research on the immune response to SARS-CoV-2. The samples were drawn from two sources: the first 160 participants of the ongoing ImmuneRACE study, and 1,254 subjects contributed by 6 global collaborators. The sample metadata nearly always contained a de-identified subject ID, COVID-19 status, age in years and sex. Where HLA class I and class II types were available, the types were taken from metadata supplied by the sample provider, not from assay-based typing.

The immunoSEQ Assay, a bias-controlled multiplex PCR, was used to amplify TCRbeta CDR3 regions from genomic DNA. From the authors' description of their analysis: The number of nucleated cells in each sample was estimated by amplification of reference gene primers within the assay. To quantify the absolute abundance of each unique TCRbeta CDR3 rearrangement, sequence reads were collapsed and filtered. For each sample, productive Simpson clonality was calculated as the square root of Simpson's diversity index across productive rearrangements. This immuneACCESS table, as held by TCRdb, lists in-frame sequences with V and J called but not all clones. Of the missing ones, under half trace to an unresolved V gene in checked studies; the others have no known cause. V and J calls plus clone size are reproduced from that table; the DNA served to infer D and trimming. Here the sample has roughly 300,000 clones; about 85% occur a single time. About an eighth of the sample is held by the ten biggest clonotypes.

From a lookup of the germline V gene, CDR1 and CDR2 are SGHRS and YFSETQ. Reading from cysteine to phenylalanine, the CDR3 counts 14 amino acids. Only the CDR3 portion is preserved as DNA: 42 bases, with reading frame beginning at the first base. Trimming takes 4 bases from V and 1 base from J, and the germline ends sit 10 bases apart. Each collaborating institution followed its own protocols to collect whole blood in K2EDTA tubes. For TCRbeta analysis, collaborator samples were shipped as frozen whole blood, as isolated PBMCs, or as DNA extracted from either sample type. About this clone: Its antigen target is currently unknown. No qualities accompany the bases; no much larger clone lies one base away.

Overall study outcomes, separate from this receptor: How much clinical and demographic metadata was included differed by source and by participant, and the metadata was provided uncurated.

The rearranged chain carries TRBV5-1 and TRBJ2-3; the D gene is unclear. Material: peripheral blood. This receptor was taken from a human donor in a cohort sampled during active COVID-19. In nucleotide form, the sequence is TGCGCCAGCAGCATCGGAGATGGCACAGATACGCAGTATTTT. Translated, it reads CASSIGDGTDTQYF. With the portions outside the CDR3 filled from the reference TRBV5-1 and TRBJ2-3 genes, the complete variable region becomes KAGVTQTPRYLIKTRGQQVTLSCSPISGHRSVSWYQQTPGQGLQFLFEYFSETQRNKGNFPGRFSGRQFSNSRSEMNVSTLELGDSALYLCASSIGDGTDTQYFGPGTRLTVL.